This TCR beta chain was identified during a study of T-cell memory formation after mild COVID-19. TCRdb fed the 5' RACE reads into MiXCR, producing one record per CDR3 protein. The data show 120,000 to 150,000 distinct CDR3 sequences, with roughly 13% seen just once and approximately 30% held by the top ten. This clonotype showed up just a few times. The sample taken for sequencing was PBMCs or a T cell subset sorted from them (not recorded which). The source of this sequence is an adult woman who had mild COVID-19 (a few samples of this study predate the infection). Cell type and time point are not known.

The CDR3 loop is CASSLGNTIYF. The DNA of the CDR3 is TGTGCCAGCAGTTTAGGAAACACCATATATTTT. The gene calls are TRBV12-3 or TRBV12-4 and TRBJ1-3; D is unclear. Between the trimmed V and J ends, which lost 1 base and 5 bases, there was a span of 0 bases. CDR3 length: 11 amino acids.